These 10 T cell receptor beta chains were all obtained from the same sample, sequenced in a study of identical twins. In TCRdb, the 5' RACE reads were re-called with MiXCR into one record per CDR3 protein. Of 600,000 to 700,000 distinct CDR3 sequences listed, 21% are singletons. These data were likewise used in another study, on T cells expressing NK-cell markers.

The source material was PBMCs. Every receptor here comes from a young woman in good health.

This clonotype was recorded at least ten times. The chain joins TRBV10-3 to TRBJ2-1; D gene unclear. Trimming took 10 bases from V and 0 from J, leaving 13 bases between them. The germline gives CDR1 ENHRY, CDR2 SYGVKD. The CDR3 runs 14 residues. The CDR3 sequence is CASANPSSYNEQFF. CDR3 bases: TGTGCCAGCGCCAACCCGAGCTCCTACAATGAGCAGTTCTTC.

The chain links TRBV7-2 to TRBJ2-4; 9 positions match TRBD2. Germline V gene lookup returns CDR1 SGHTA and CDR2 FQGNSA. CDR3 length: 15 amino acids. With 3 bases clipped from V and 4 bases from J, the junction kept 4 bases outside the gene matches. The CDR3 spells CASSFWTSEKNIQYF. As DNA, the CDR3 is TGTGCCAGCAGCTTCTGGACTAGCGAGAAAAACATTCAGTACTTC.

This clonotype was observed many times. V is TRBV7-2 and J is TRBJ2-7; 7 bases are shared with TRBD1. The V segment lost 4 bases and the J segment 7 bases; nucleotides outside the gene matches: 10. Germline CDR1 reads SGHTA; CDR2 reads FQGNSA. The CDR3 runs to 14 residues. Here the CDR3 reads CASSSRTGLGEQYF. The CDR3 bases are TGTGCCAGCAGCTCCCGGACAGGACTGGGGGAGCAGTACTTC.

This clonotype was counted ten times or more. This sequence joins TRBV10-3 and TRBJ1-2; a possible D gene is TRBD1 (6 bases). The CDR3 extends over 14 amino acids. Germline lookup yields CDR1 ENHRY and CDR2 SYGVKD. V lost 4 bases and J 3 bases, leaving 12 bases between the germline ends. The CDR3 DNA sequence: TGTGCCATCAGTGCGGACAGAGGGGACTATGGCTACACCTTC. Amino acid sequence: CAISADRGDYGYTF.

This rearrangement joins TRBV12-3 or TRBV12-4 to TRBJ2-1, with a tentative D call TRBD2 (6 bases). The CDR3 length is 13 residues. V was trimmed by 5 bases and J by 8 bases, leaving 13 bases between them. The CDR3 bases are TGTGCCAGCAGTGCCCGGAGGGAGCATGAGCAGTTCTTC. Its translation: CASSARREHEQFF.

The chain uses TRBV20-1 and TRBJ1-2; a possible D gene is TRBD1 (6 bases). Germline CDR1 is DFQATT and CDR2 is SNEGSKA (reference sequence). This CDR3 has 14 residues. With 7 bases removed from V and 4 bases from J, the gap between germline ends came to 19 bases. This chain's CDR3 is CSVDAGDAIYGYTF. The CDR3 DNA reads as TGCAGTGTTGACGCAGGGGACGCCATCTATGGCTACACCTTC.

V is TRBV6-5 and J is TRBJ2-7; possible D gene TRBD1, 5 bases. This CDR3 spans 15 amino acids. V was clipped by 0 bases and J by 0 bases, with 9 bases between them. Germline V gives CDR1 MNHEY, CDR2 SVGAGI. CDR3 nucleotide sequence: TGTGCCAGCAGTTACTCTTCGACAGCCTCCTACGAGCAGTACTTC. This translates into CASSYSSTASYEQYF.

The chain carries TRBV28 and TRBJ2-3; either TRBD1 or TRBD2 may supply D (7 bases each). This CDR3 region has 17 residues. Trimming removed 4 bases at V and 3 bases at J, with 20 bases between. Germline assignment: CDR1 MDHEN and CDR2 SYDVKM. CDR3 in DNA: TGTGCCAGCAGTTACCTCTCGACAGGGAGGGGGACAGATACGCAGTATTTT. It is translated as CASSYLSTGRGTDTQYF.

This rearrangement joins TRBV20-1 to TRBJ2-7; TRBD2 agrees at 7 bases. J was trimmed by 0 bases and V by 5 bases; bases with no gene match: 7. CDR3 length equals 14 residues. The germline V gene has CDR1 DFQATT and CDR2 SNEGSKA (reference sequence). As DNA, the CDR3 is TGCAGTGCTTTGGGACTACCTAACTCCTACGAGCAGTACTTC. Translating it yields CSALGLPNSYEQYF.

This clonotype was seen a handful of times. The chain couples TRBV5-1 to TRBJ2-1, with 7 bases identical to TRBD2. The trim removed 4 bases at V and 5 bases at J, leaving 6 bases unmatched. Germline assignment: CDR1 SGHRS and CDR2 YFSETQ. The length of the CDR3 is 14 residues. CDR3 loop: CASSGRAADNEQFF. In nucleotides, the CDR3 is TGCGCCAGCAGCGGGAGGGCAGCCGACAATGAGCAGTTCTTC.